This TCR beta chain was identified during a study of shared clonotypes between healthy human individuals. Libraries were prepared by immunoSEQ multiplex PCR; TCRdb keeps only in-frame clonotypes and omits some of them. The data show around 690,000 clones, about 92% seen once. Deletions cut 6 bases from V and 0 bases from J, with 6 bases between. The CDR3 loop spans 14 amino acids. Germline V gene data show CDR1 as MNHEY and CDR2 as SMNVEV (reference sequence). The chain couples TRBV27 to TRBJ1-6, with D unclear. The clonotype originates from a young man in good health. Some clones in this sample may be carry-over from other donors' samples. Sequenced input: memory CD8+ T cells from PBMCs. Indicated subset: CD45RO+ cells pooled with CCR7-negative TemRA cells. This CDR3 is CASRVGSYNSPLHF. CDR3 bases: TGTGCCAGCAGAGTAGGCTCCTATAATTCACCCCTCCACTTT.